This T cell receptor beta chain was recovered during a study of T cells after yellow fever vaccination. Germline V lookup: CDR1 MGHRA, CDR2 YSYEKL. This CDR3 spans 16 amino acids. Trimming took 0 bases from V and 8 from J, leaving 19 bases between them. The table lists this clonotype with a few counts. MiXCR, applied by TCRdb to the 5' RACE reads, yields one record per CDR3 protein. The sample shows approximately 450,000 distinct CDR3 sequences, about 17% of them seen only once. The sample was PBMCs, taken before the yellow fever booster vaccination. The chain employs TRBV4-1 and TRBJ1-2, with a weak D call TRBD1 (6 bases). The receptor was isolated from a man between 18 and 35 years old who received the YFV17D yellow fever vaccine. DNA of the CDR3: TGCGCCAGCAGCCAAGATGGAAAAGGGACATCGGGGGGCTACACCTTC. It codes for CASSQDGKGTSGGYTF.